Below are 13 T cell receptor beta chains sequenced from a single sample in a study of CD4 T cells in relation to SARS-CoV-2 and coronaviruses. Their antigen targets remain unknown. Only in-frame clones appear in the TCRdb table, and some are missing; sequencing was by immunoSEQ multiplex PCR. The repertoire holds approximately 40,000 clones, with around 80% as singletons. Sample: memory CD4+ T cells from PBMCs, cultured in vitro. The receptors here all came from an adult with COVID-19.

The chain combines TRBV30 with TRBJ1-5, with D possibly being TRBD1 (6 bases). From germline, CDR1 is GTSNPN and CDR2 SVGIG (reference sequence). V was trimmed by 2 bases and J by 4 bases, leaving 18 bases between them. CDR3 length: 16 amino acids. CDR3 DNA sequence: TGTGCCTGGAGTCCTCCCCGGACAGCGAAAAATCAGCCCCAGCATTTT. It is translated as CAWSPPRTAKNQPQHF.

The chain employs TRBV12-2 and TRBJ2-7; no check of the table's D call, TRBD2, against the DNA was made. TRBV12-2 constitutes a pseudogene. The CDR3 length is 16 residues. Here the CDR3 DNA reads TGTGCAAGTCGCTTAGTACCGGGACTAGCGGGATCGGAGCAGTACTTC. Amino acid sequence: CASRLVPGLAGSEQYF.

The chain links TRBV9 to TRBJ1-4, with 10 bases aligning to TRBD1. The CDR3 runs 18 residues. Trimming took 3 bases from V and 7 from J; bases not matched to a gene: 15. The germline CDR1 and CDR2 sequences are SGDLS and YYNGEE. The CDR3 spells CASSDGGTGEGESEKLFF. As DNA, the CDR3 is TGTGCCAGCAGCGACGGGGGGACAGGGGAAGGAGAAAGTGAAAAACTGTTTTTT.

CDR3 residues: CSAGLSYNEQFF. The CDR3 DNA is TGCAGCGCAGGTTTGTCCTACAATGAGCAGTTCTTC. The rearrangement joins TRBV29-1 to TRBJ2-1; D remains unclear. The length of the CDR3 is 12 residues. Germline CDR1 SQVTM, CDR2 ANQGSEA. Trimming left V 7 bases short and J 1 base short, with 8 bases between.

This clone was seen only a few times. The chain combines TRBV6-6 with TRBJ2-1; no clear D gene. Trimming stripped 6 bases from V and 5 bases from J, with 5 bases between. This CDR3 region has 11 residues. Per germline, CDR1 MNHNY and CDR2 SVGAGI (reference sequence). The CDR3 reads CASRRNNEQFF. CDR3 coding DNA: TGTGCCAGCAGACGGAACAATGAGCAGTTCTTC.

J is TRBJ2-2 and V is TRBV6-2 or TRBV6-3; 7 bases are shared with TRBD1. Germline-derived CDR1 and CDR2 are MNHEY and SVGEGT. CDR3 length: 15 amino acids. With 6 bases clipped from V and 5 bases from J, the junction kept 9 bases outside the gene matches. The CDR3: CASSHRGTKTGELFF. The CDR3, as DNA: TGTGCCAGCAGCCACAGGGGAACAAAGACCGGGGAGCTGTTTTTT.

The V call is TRBV10-3, the J call TRBJ2-7; 7 nucleotides align to TRBD1. CDR1 is ENHRY, CDR2 SYGVKD, per germline. This CDR3 is built from 12 residues. V dropped 6 bases and J dropped 2; count of bases not matched to a gene: 1. The CDR3 is CAISDRAYEQYF. CDR3 bases: TGTGCCATCAGCGACAGGGCCTACGAGCAGTACTTC.

V usage is TRBV30 and J usage is TRBJ2-1, with 9 bases fitting TRBD2. The V and J ends lost 3 bases and 4 bases, in that order; junction bases with no gene match: 4. CDR3 size: 14 residues. Looked up from germline, CDR1 is GTSNPN and CDR2 is SVGIG (reference sequence). The CDR3 sequence is CAWSPSGMYNEQFF. The CDR3 region has the DNA TGTGCCTGGAGCCCTAGCGGGATGTACAATGAGCAGTTCTTC.

The chain joins TRBV24-1 to TRBJ1-5; tentatively, D is TRBD1 (6 bases). The CDR3 runs to 16 residues. Looked up from germline, CDR1 is KGHDR and CDR2 is SFDVKD. V lost 2 bases and J lost 0, with 10 bases in between. CDR3 DNA sequence: TGTGCCACCAGTGATTCCCAGGGGCATAGCAATCAGCCCCAGCATTTT. Translated, it gives CATSDSQGHSNQPQHF.

V gene TRBV30 combines with J gene TRBJ2-3; the D gene is possibly TRBD1 (6 bases). CDR1 and CDR2 from the germline V gene are GTSNPN and SVGIG (reference sequence). V lost 5 bases and J 1 base, leaving 10 bases between the germline ends. This CDR3 contains 13 residues. Written as DNA, the CDR3 is TGTGCCTGGGCCAGGGGACGCACAGATACGCAGTATTTT. Amino acids: CAWARGRTDTQYF.

This chain connects TRBV3-1 (or the pseudogene TRBV3-2) to TRBJ2-4, with 9 bases fitting TRBD2. The V gene's germline CDR1 is LGHDT and CDR2 YNNKEL (reference sequence). J was trimmed by 11 bases and V by 0 bases; bases with no gene match: 11. CDR3 size: 16 residues. The DNA for the CDR3 is TGTGCCAGCAGCCAAGATCGAGCTAGCGGGGCTCGGGTTCAGTACTTC. Protein product: CASSQDRASGARVQYF.

This clone has just a few counts. The chain links TRBV2 to TRBJ1-1, with D tentatively TRBD1 (5 bases). CDR1 SNHLY and CDR2 FYNNEI come from the germline V gene. CDR3 length: 13 residues. Trimming pared 4 bases from V and 0 bases from J, leaving 6 bases between. The chain's CDR3 is CASSGDLNTEAFF. Here the CDR3 DNA reads TGTGCCAGCAGTGGGGACCTGAACACTGAAGCTTTCTTT.

CDR3 DNA sequence: TGTGCCAGCAGCTTATATTTTTGGAAAGAGACCCAGTACTTC. Translating it yields CASSLYFWKETQYF. The chain employs TRBV7-2 and TRBJ2-5; D call uncertain. The V gene's germline CDR1 is SGHTA and CDR2 FQGNSA. The V end lost 2 bases, the J end lost 3 bases, and 10 bases lay between the germline ends. This CDR3 comprises 14 residues.